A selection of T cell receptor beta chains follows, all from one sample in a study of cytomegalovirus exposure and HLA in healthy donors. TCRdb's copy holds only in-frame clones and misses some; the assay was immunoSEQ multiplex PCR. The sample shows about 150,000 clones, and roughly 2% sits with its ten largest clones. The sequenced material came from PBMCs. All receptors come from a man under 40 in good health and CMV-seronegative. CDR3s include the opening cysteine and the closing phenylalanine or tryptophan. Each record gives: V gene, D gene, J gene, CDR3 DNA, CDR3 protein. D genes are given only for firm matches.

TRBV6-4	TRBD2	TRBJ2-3	TGTGCCAGCGTTAAGAGACTAGCGACAGATACGCAGTATTTT	CASVKRLATDTQYF
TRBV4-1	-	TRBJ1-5	TGCGCCAGCAGCCAAGATTGGAGGGGAGGCAATCAGCCCCAGCATTTT	CASSQDWRGGNQPQHF
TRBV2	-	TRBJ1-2	TGTGCCAGCAGAAGCTCCGGAGGTATTAACTATGGCTACACCTTC	CASRSSGGINYGYTF
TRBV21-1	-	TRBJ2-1	TGTGCCAGCAGGAGACAGGGCGAGTCATACAATGAGCAGTTCTTC	CASRRQGESYNEQFF
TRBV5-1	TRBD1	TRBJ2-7	TGCGCCAGCAGCCTGGGACAGGTTTCAAGGAGCTCCTACGAGCAGTACTTC	CASSLGQVSRSSYEQYF
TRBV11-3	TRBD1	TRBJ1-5	TGTGCCAGCAGCTCTCACAGGGGCGCCCTTAGCAATCAGCCCCAGCATTTT	CASSSHRGALSNQPQHF
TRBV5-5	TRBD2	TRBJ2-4	TGTGCCAGCAGCTTGGGGACAGAGAGGACTAGCGGGAGATCCAAAAACATTCAGTACTTC	CASSLGTERTSGRSKNIQYF
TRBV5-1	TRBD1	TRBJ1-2	TGCGCCAGCAGCGAAACAGGGGGCACGCGCTACACCTTC	CASSETGGTRYTF
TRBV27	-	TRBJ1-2	TGTGCCAGCAGTTTAGAACAGGGCCAAGGGGTCTATGGCTACACCTTC	CASSLEQGQGVYGYTF
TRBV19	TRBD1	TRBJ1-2	TGTGCCAGTAACAGGGACAGGGGGCTCTATGGCTACACCTTC	CASNRDRGLYGYTF
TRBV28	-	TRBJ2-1	TGTGCCAGCAGTTTACAGGACTTATATGAGCAGTTCTTC	CASSLQDLYEQFF
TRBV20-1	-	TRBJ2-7	TGCAGTGCTCCAGGGTACTACGAGCAGTACTTC	CSAPGYYEQYF
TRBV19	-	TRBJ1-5	TGTGCCAGTAGTATTCTCGCTAACCAGCCCCAGCATTTT	CASSILANQPQHF
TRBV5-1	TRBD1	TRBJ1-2	TGCGCCAGCAGCACGGGACAGGGCTATTATGGCTACACCTTC	CASSTGQGYYGYTF
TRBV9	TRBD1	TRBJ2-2	TGTGCCAGCAACCTCAACCGGGGACAGGTTAACACCGGGGAGCTGTTTTTT	CASNLNRGQVNTGELFF
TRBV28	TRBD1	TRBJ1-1	TGTGCCAGCAGTTCCACAGGGGTGAGCACTGAAGCTTTCTTT	CASSSTGVSTEAFF
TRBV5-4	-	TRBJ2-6	TGTGCCAGCAGCTCTCTAAACCAGGGTTTGGCCAACGTCCTGACTTTC	CASSSLNQGLANVLTF
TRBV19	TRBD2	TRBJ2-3	TGTGCCAGTAGCCTGGGACTAGCGGAGAGCACAGATACGCAGTATTTT	CASSLGLAESTDTQYF
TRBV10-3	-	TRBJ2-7	TGTGCCAGCTTGTTTTTCAGGGATTACTACGAGCAGTACTTC	CASLFFRDYYEQYF
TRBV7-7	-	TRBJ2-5	TGTGCCAGCAGCTTAGGGGGGGGCAGAGAGACCCAGTACTTC	CASSLGGGRETQYF
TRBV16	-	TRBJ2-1	TGTGCCAGCAGCCACCTAACGGGGTCCCACAATGAGCAGTTCTTC	CASSHLTGSHNEQFF
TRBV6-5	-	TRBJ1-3	TGTGCCAGCAGTTATTTCATGGGGCTCTCTGGAAACACCATATATTTT	CASSYFMGLSGNTIYF
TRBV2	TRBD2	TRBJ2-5	TGTGCCAGCAGAGCAGGGACTAGCGGGAGTGAGGAGACCCAGTACTTC	CASRAGTSGSEETQYF
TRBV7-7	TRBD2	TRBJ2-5	TGTGCCAGCAGCCGAAGCGGGGGTCAAGAGACCCAGTACTTC	CASSRSGGQETQYF
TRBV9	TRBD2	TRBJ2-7	TGTGCCAGCAGCGTTTATTTAGCGGGAGTGGGTGAGCAGTACTTC	CASSVYLAGVGEQYF
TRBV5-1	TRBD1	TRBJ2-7	TGCGCCAGCAGCTTCGACAGGGAAATGCAGTACTTC	CASSFDREMQYF
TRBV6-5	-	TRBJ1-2	TGTGCCAGCAGTTACTCGAGTTTGTGGCAGGGGACTGGCTACACCTTC	CASSYSSLWQGTGYTF
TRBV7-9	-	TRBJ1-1	TGTGCCAGCAGCTCCAGGGGACGGAACACTGAAGCTTTCTTT	CASSSRGRNTEAFF
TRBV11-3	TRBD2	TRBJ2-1	TGTGCCAGCAGCTTGAGCGGGAGGGGGTCTCGGCAGTTCTTC	CASSLSGRGSRQFF
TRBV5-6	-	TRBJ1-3	TGTGCCAGCAGCTTGGGTCTCCGGGGAGAGGACGGAAACACCATATATTTT	CASSLGLRGEDGNTIYF
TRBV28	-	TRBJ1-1	TGTGCCAGCAGTTCCCCCCATACAGATAACACTGAAGCTTTCTTT	CASSSPHTDNTEAFF
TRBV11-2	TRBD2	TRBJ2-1	TGTGCCAGCAGAACCACTAGCGGGAGGACCCAGGAGGGGAATGAGCAGTTCTTC	CASRTTSGRTQEGNEQFF
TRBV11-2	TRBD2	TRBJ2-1	TGTGCCAGCAGCCGGGGTATGGGGACTAGCGGGACTAATGAGCAGTTCTTC	CASSRGMGTSGTNEQFF
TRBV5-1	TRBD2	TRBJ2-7	TGCGCCAGCAGCTTGCTCGGACTAGCGGGAGGGGAGCAGTACTTC	CASSLLGLAGGEQYF
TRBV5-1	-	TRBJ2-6	TGCGCCAGCAGCTTCAGGGACTCGGGGGCCAACGTCCTGACTTTC	CASSFRDSGANVLTF
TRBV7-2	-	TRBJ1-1	TGTGCCAGCAGCGTACAACAGAACACTGAAGCTTTCTTT	CASSVQQNTEAFF
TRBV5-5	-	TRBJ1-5	TGTGCCAGCAGTCGGGAAGGGTATAGCAATCAGCCCCAGCATTTT	CASSREGYSNQPQHF
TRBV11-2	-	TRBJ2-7	TGTGCCAGCAGCTTAGGCCGGTACGAGCAGTACTTC	CASSLGRYEQYF
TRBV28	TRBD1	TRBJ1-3	TGTGCCAGCAGTTACGGCGGGACAGCATCTGGAAACACCATATATTTT	CASSYGGTASGNTIYF
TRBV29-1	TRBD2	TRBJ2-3	TGCAGCGTAAGACTAGCGGGAGATGGAGATACGCAGTATTTT	CSVRLAGDGDTQYF
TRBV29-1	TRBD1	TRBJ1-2	TGCAGCGTTGCGGGACAGAGCGCGGACTATGGCTACACCTTC	CSVAGQSADYGYTF
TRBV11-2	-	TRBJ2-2	TGTGCCAGCAGCCACGGACAGCCGGGAGGAGGCACCGGGGAGCTGTTTTTT	CASSHGQPGGGTGELFF
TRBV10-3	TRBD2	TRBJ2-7	TGTGCCATGGGGGGGACTGACTACGAGCAGTACTTC	CAMGGTDYEQYF
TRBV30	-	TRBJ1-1	TGTGCCTGGAGTCTAACGGGGGGAAACACTGAAGCTTTCTTT	CAWSLTGGNTEAFF
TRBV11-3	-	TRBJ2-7	TGTGCCAGCAGCTTCGGTCCAAGAGGGCAGTACTTC	CASSFGPRGQYF
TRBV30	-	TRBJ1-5	TGTGCCTGGATTAGCTCAGGGGGCAATCAGCCCCAGCATTTT	CAWISSGGNQPQHF
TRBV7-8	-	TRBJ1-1	TGTGCCAGCAGCTTACTGGCCATGAACACTGAAGCTTTCTTT	CASSLLAMNTEAFF
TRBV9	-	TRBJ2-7	TGTGCCAGCAGCGTAGTCCCGGGACACCTCTACGAGCAGTACTTC	CASSVVPGHLYEQYF
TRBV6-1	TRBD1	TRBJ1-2	TGTGCCAGCAGTGCCGGGACAGGACTGCACAACTATGGCTACACCTTC	CASSAGTGLHNYGYTF
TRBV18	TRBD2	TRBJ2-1	TGTGCCAGCTCACCACTAGCGGGAGGGCTCAATGAGCAGTTCTTC	CASSPLAGGLNEQFF
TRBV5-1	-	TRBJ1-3	TGCGCCAGCAGCGCGGACGCGCAGGGCACCATATATTTT	CASSADAQGTIYF
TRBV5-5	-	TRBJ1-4	TGTGCCAGCACCTCGGCGGGGGAAACTAATGAAAAACTGTTTTTT	CASTSAGETNEKLFF
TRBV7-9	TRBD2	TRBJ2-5	TGTGCCAGCAGCTTGACGGGAGGGGTTCAAGAGACCCAGTACTTC	CASSLTGGVQETQYF